Here is one TCR beta chain with its context. The antigen is unknown. Data came from immunoSEQ multiplex PCR; TCRdb stores just in-frame clones and leaves some out. This sample has 40,000 to 60,000 clones, with around 90% found just once. The data were obtained in a study of OX40 agonist ivuxolimab in advanced cancers. Systemic immunosuppression or autoimmune disease history was grounds to exclude patients. Study-level findings and limits: There were, on average, more expanded clones in CD8+ T cells than in CD4+.

CDR3 length: 14 amino acids. The germline CDR1 and CDR2 sequences are LNHDA and SQIVND (reference sequence). V lost 5 bases to trimming and J lost 1 base, with 11 bases between them. The sequences come from CD4+ or CD8+ T cells sorted from blood, collected in a trial of the OX40 agonist ivuxolimab. The chain combines TRBV19 with TRBJ1-1; D is uncertain. This receptor was obtained from an adult with an advanced solid tumor such as melanoma, head and neck, liver or kidney cancer. The DNA for the CDR3 is TGTGCCAGTAGTTCTCTATCAACGAACACTGAAGCTTTCTTT. Translated: CASSSLSTNTEAFF. The whole variable domain, remainder taken from reference TRBV19 and TRBJ1-1, is DGGITQSPKYLFRKEGQNVTLSCEQNLNHDAMYWYRQDPGQGLRLIYYSQIVNDFQKGDIAEGYSVSREKKESFPLTVTSAQKNPTAFYLCASSSLSTNTEAFFGQGTRLTVV.